The subject of this entry is one TCR beta chain. At least ten counts were recorded for this clonotype. Its recognized antigen is unknown. Per-base qualities were not stored, and no clone one base away is much larger. The library was obtained by RACE. Data came from a NextSeq 500. During library preparation, unique molecular identifiers were attached to individual cDNA molecules so that TCRs could be counted in a quantitative, reproducible way. Both TCR alpha and TCR beta chains were sequenced from each blood RNA sample. As for how the authors treated the data: A median of approximately 100,000 TCRs per sample was observed, with a range of roughly 20,000 to 750,000. The Decombinator software suite was used to annotate V, J and CDR3 in the TCR reads. To make PS versus PT1 abundance plots, every sample was subsampled to the same number of TCRs (28,000). TCRs were defined as expanded if absent before sensitization and observed at least eight times at the 2-week time point. TCRdb handled the public reads itself, with Q25 trimming in fastp and clone calling in MiXCR, and kept productive beta chains. Rows are unified per CDR3 protein, each entry keeping the most common DNA and genes. V and J calls and clone size were set by TCRdb, not the authors. This sample is represented by 82,000 or so distinct CDR3 sequences; approximately 13% of them were singletons. Under 6% of the sample rests with the top ten.

This sample stems from a study of human T cells and chemical hapten exposure (dated by TCRdb to the early 2020s). At the level of the whole study: For sensitization, 2% DPC in acetone was applied to a roughly 2 cm by roughly 2 cm area of upper inner arm skin. Peripheral blood TCR repertoire changes were tracked in vivo in alopecia patients during primary and secondary sensitization to the hapten diphenylcyclopropenone (DPC). The patient cohort, mostly female, included alopecia areata with under or over 50% scalp involvement, alopecia totalis and alopecia universalis. Patch testing was performed on the upper back with Finn chambers containing 0.01% DPC, and the patch tests were scored after 6 days according to International Contact Dermatitis Research Group standards. Approximately 28 alopecia patients gave blood for TCR sequencing at one to four time points (pre-sensitization, 2, 6 and 24 weeks). Libraries were combined into a pool for sequencing, and differences in TCR yield between samples came mainly from small differences in library volumes within the pool. Patient blood was sampled pre-sensitization (week 0) and at 2, 6 and about 24 weeks after DPC sensitization. Weekly therapeutic DPC doses were additionally applied to the scalp of patients throughout the roughly 25-week study period.

Paper-wide results and their limitations: DPC sensitization did not change the number of TCRs with a frequency above 1 in 1000, and there was no evidence of changes in global repertoire structure. Patch test score was positively correlated with the number of PT1 expanded TCRs, with significance at thresholds 8, 16 and 32 but not at 4. Repeated subsampling changed both the strength of the expansion versus patch-test correlation and the threshold at which the correlation became significant. Compared with pre-sensitization or healthy control sets, expanded TCRs formed significantly more large CDR3 similarity clusters, which is consistent with antigen-driven responses. Alopecia, a presumed autoimmune disease, was present in all patients, so the immune response of the patients might differ from that of healthy individuals.

The germline V gene sets CDR1 to SGHAT and CDR2 to FQNNGV. The junction carries 14 bases between V and J, which are trimmed by 1 base and 3 bases respectively. Inclusive of the bounding cysteine and phenylalanine, the CDR3 is 16 residues long. Just the 48-base CDR3 DNA is kept, in frame starting at base 1. The sample's time point label, in plain terms: patch test 3, about 24 weeks after DPC sensitization. The treatment or condition label, read with the paper, signifies: therapeutic diphenylcyclopropenone sensitization with weekly scalp DPC. Blood at each patch-test visit was drawn before the patch test was applied. Patients were considered eligible if aged 18 to 70, diagnosed with alopecia and deemed suitable for DPC therapy, and patients were excluded if pregnant. Unfractionated whole blood was collected in Tempus Blood RNA tubes, and total RNA was extracted from that blood.

The receptor comes from a woman aged 50 to 65 with alopecia areata. Some clones in this sample may be carry-over from other donors' samples. This material consisted of whole blood, taken in connection with sensitization to the hapten diphenylcyclopropenone (DPC). This receptor chain uses TRBV11-2 and TRBJ2-3; the D gene could be either TRBD1 or TRBD2, each agreeing at 5 bases. The encoded CDR3 is CASSLGAGSRTDTQYF. The DNA sequence follows: TGTGCCAGCAGCTTAGGCGCAGGGAGTCGTACAGATACGCAGTATTTT.